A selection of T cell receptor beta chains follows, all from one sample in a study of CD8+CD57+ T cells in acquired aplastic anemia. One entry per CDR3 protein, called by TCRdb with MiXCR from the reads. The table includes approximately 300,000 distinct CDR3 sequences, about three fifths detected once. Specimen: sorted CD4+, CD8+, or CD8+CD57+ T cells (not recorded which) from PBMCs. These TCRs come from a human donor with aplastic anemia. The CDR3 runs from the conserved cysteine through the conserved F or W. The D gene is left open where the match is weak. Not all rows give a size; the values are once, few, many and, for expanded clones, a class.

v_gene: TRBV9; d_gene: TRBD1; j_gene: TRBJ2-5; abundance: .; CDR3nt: TGTGCCAGCAGCCGACCCGGGACAGGGCGGATTGAGACCCAGTACTTC; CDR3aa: CASSRPGTGRIETQYF
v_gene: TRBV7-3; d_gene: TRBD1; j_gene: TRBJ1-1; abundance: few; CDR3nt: TGTGCCAGCAGTCCCGGGACAGGTGAAGCTTTCTTT; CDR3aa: CASSPGTGEAFF
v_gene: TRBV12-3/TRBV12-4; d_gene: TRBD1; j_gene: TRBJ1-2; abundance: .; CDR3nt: TGTGCCAGCAGTTTCAGGCAGGGGGCGAACTATGGCTACACCTTC; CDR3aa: CASSFRQGANYGYTF
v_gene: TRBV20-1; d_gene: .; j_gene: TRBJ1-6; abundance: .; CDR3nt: TGCAGTGCTAGAGATAAGGGGCCCTATAATTCACCCCTCCACTTT; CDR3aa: CSARDKGPYNSPLHF
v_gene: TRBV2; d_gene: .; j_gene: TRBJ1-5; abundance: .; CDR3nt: TGTGCCAGCAGCTCAGTGTCCAATCAGCCCCAGCATTTT; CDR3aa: CASSSVSNQPQHF
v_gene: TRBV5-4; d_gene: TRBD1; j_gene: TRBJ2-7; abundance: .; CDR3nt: TGTGCCAGCAGCATACGGGACAGGGCCTACGAGCAGTACTTC; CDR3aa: CASSIRDRAYEQYF
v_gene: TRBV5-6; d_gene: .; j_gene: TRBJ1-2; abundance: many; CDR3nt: TGTGCCAGCAGCCCGGGCAGCCCTAACTATGGCTACACCTTC; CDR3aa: CASSPGSPNYGYTF
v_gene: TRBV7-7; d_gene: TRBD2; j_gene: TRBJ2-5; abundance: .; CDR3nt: TGTGCCAGCAGCTTAGCGCGGGAACTAGCGGGGGCGGAGACCCAGTACTTC; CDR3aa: CASSLARELAGAETQYF
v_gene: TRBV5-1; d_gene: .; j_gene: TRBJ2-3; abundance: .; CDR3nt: TGCGCCAGTGACAGCGGGTCCAGCACAGATACGCAGTATTTT; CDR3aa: CASDSGSSTDTQYF
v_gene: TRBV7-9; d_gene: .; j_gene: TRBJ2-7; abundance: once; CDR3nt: TGTGCCAGCAGCTTAGCGTCCTGGCGGAGCCCAGTCTTGAACGAGCAGTACTTC; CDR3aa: CASSLASWRSPVLNEQYF
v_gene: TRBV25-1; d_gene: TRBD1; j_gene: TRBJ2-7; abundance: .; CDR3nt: TGTGCCAGCAGTGACACAGGGGGCGAGCAGTACTTC; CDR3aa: CASSDTGGEQYF
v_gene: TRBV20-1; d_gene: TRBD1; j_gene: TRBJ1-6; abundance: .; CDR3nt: TGCAGTGCCAGCACCAGACAGGGAATGATGAGCTCACCCCTCCACTTT; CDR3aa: CSASTRQGMMSSPLHF
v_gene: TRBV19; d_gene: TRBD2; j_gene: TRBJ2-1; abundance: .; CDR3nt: TGTGCCAGTAGTTTTTCGGGACTAGGGAACAATGAGCAGTTCTTC; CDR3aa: CASSFSGLGNNEQFF
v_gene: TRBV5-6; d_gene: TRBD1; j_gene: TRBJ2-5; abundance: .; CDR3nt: TGTGCCAGCAGCTTGGCCATGTTAAAGGAAAGGGACAGAAGACAAGAGACCCAGTACTTC; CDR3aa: CASSLAMLKERDRRQETQYF
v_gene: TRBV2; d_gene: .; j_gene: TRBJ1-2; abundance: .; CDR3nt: TGTGCCAGCAGACCAGGGTTATACTATGGCTACACCTTC; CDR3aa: CASRPGLYYGYTF
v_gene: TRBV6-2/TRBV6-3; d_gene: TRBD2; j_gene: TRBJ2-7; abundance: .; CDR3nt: TGTGCCAGCACCTCGGGACTAGCGGACCCAGTCTACTACGAGCAGTACTTC; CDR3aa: CASTSGLADPVYYEQYF
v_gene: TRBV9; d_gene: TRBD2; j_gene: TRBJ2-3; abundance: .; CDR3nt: TGTGCCAGCAGCGTAAGCGGGAGGGGCGCAGATACGCAGTATTTT; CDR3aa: CASSVSGRGADTQYF